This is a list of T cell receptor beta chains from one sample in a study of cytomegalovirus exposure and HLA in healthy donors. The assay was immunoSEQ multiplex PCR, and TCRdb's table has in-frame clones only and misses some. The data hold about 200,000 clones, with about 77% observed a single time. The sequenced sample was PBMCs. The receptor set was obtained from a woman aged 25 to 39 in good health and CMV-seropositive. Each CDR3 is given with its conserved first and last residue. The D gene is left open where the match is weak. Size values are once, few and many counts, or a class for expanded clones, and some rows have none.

CDR3: CAISESEEPYEQYF
V: TRBV10-3
size: .
D: .
length: 14
J: TRBJ2-7

CDR3: CASSLRGYEQYF
V: TRBV5-6
size: .
D: .
length: 12
J: TRBJ2-7

CDR3: CASTYADFSSYEQYF
V: TRBV7-9
size: .
D: .
length: 15
J: TRBJ2-7

CDR3: CASSSDRTRNEQFF
V: TRBV19
size: .
D: .
length: 14
J: TRBJ2-1

CDR3: CATSSGEGNQPQHF
V: TRBV19
size: .
D: .
length: 14
J: TRBJ1-5

CDR3: CASSPNDYGYTF
V: TRBV18
size: .
D: .
length: 12
J: TRBJ1-2

CDR3: CASSRGLYEQYF
V: TRBV25-1
size: once
D: .
length: 12
J: TRBJ2-7

CDR3: CASSISGRDTDTQYF
V: TRBV19
size: .
D: TRBD2
length: 15
J: TRBJ2-3

CDR3: CASSVLAGESDTQYF
V: TRBV6-4
size: .
D: TRBD2
length: 15
J: TRBJ2-3

CDR3: CASTSGGASTDTQYF
V: TRBV7-2
size: .
D: TRBD2
length: 15
J: TRBJ2-3

CDR3: CASSLGLAENEQFF
V: TRBV11-2
size: .
D: .
length: 14
J: TRBJ2-1

CDR3: CATSRELGGAAEAFF
V: TRBV15
size: few
D: .
length: 15
J: TRBJ1-1

CDR3: CASSLAGQAARGYGYTF
V: TRBV7-2
size: few
D: TRBD1
length: 17
J: TRBJ1-2

CDR3: CASSPPGNQPQHF
V: TRBV7-2
size: .
D: .
length: 13
J: TRBJ1-5

CDR3: CASSRRVSGNTIYF
V: TRBV5-6
size: .
D: .
length: 14
J: TRBJ1-3

CDR3: CASSEDTMNTEAFF
V: TRBV2
size: .
D: .
length: 14
J: TRBJ1-1

CDR3: CASSELSGGSSYNEQFF
V: TRBV25-1
size: once
D: TRBD2
length: 17
J: TRBJ2-1

CDR3: CASSLEAGHYTF
V: TRBV5-1
size: few
D: .
length: 12
J: TRBJ1-2

CDR3: CASSLGQLVNEKLFF
V: TRBV11-2
size: few
D: TRBD1
length: 15
J: TRBJ1-4

CDR3: CAIRGQGSSGANVLTF
V: TRBV10-3
size: .
D: TRBD1
length: 16
J: TRBJ2-6

CDR3: CASATGSYEQYF
V: TRBV2
size: .
D: .
length: 12
J: TRBJ2-7

CDR3: CASSYSRGTDTQYF
V: TRBV6-5
size: .
D: TRBD2
length: 14
J: TRBJ2-3

CDR3: CASSLVRRTSGDHNEQFF
V: TRBV5-1
size: few
D: TRBD2
length: 18
J: TRBJ2-1

CDR3: CASSQTSGGTDTQYF
V: TRBV7-9
size: .
D: TRBD2
length: 15
J: TRBJ2-3

CDR3: CASSPGGGRSYNEQFF
V: TRBV4-3
size: .
D: TRBD2
length: 16
J: TRBJ2-1

CDR3: CASSNIGEQGVRYGYTF
V: TRBV14
size: once
D: TRBD1
length: 17
J: TRBJ1-2

CDR3: CASSQQAQETQYF
V: TRBV4-3
size: few
D: .
length: 13
J: TRBJ2-5

CDR3: CASSERIWASGHEQYF
V: TRBV6-1
size: .
D: .
length: 16
J: TRBJ2-7

CDR3: CAWKTQGGTEAFF
V: TRBV30
size: .
D: .
length: 13
J: TRBJ1-1

CDR3: CASRRPGLATDTQYF
V: TRBV6-1
size: .
D: .
length: 15
J: TRBJ2-3

CDR3: CSVHSPDTQYF
V: TRBV20-1
size: .
D: .
length: 11
J: TRBJ2-3

CDR3: CASSFPGALSYGYTF
V: TRBV28
size: .
D: .
length: 15
J: TRBJ1-2

CDR3: CASSEGLNTGELFF
V: TRBV6-1
size: .
D: .
length: 14
J: TRBJ2-2

CDR3: CASTGTHSGGAETQYF
V: TRBV7-2
size: .
D: TRBD2
length: 16
J: TRBJ2-5

CDR3: CASSHGTGKNSPLHF
V: TRBV6-5
size: once
D: TRBD1
length: 15
J: TRBJ1-6

CDR3: CASSLTVNTEAFF
V: TRBV5-4
size: few
D: .
length: 13
J: TRBJ1-1

CDR3: CASSTGAEAFF
V: TRBV2
size: few
D: TRBD1
length: 11
J: TRBJ1-1

CDR3: CASKYAAGNQPQHF
V: TRBV28
size: .
D: .
length: 14
J: TRBJ1-5

CDR3: CASSQKPGQGAYEQYF
V: TRBV7-9
size: .
D: TRBD1
length: 16
J: TRBJ2-7

CDR3: CASSQYEEGEQFF
V: TRBV18
size: .
D: .
length: 13
J: TRBJ2-1

CDR3: CASSPGQGRYNEQFF
V: TRBV4-1
size: .
D: TRBD1
length: 15
J: TRBJ2-1

CDR3: CASSPGTGDVNEQFF
V: TRBV7-9
size: .
D: TRBD1
length: 15
J: TRBJ2-1

CDR3: CASSLHRGDNGYTF
V: TRBV7-3
size: .
D: TRBD1
length: 14
J: TRBJ1-2

CDR3: CASSQGQGVGNTGELFF
V: TRBV4-1
size: .
D: TRBD1
length: 17
J: TRBJ2-2

CDR3: CASSPGTDNSPLHF
V: TRBV4-2
size: .
D: TRBD1
length: 14
J: TRBJ1-6

CDR3: CAWSTTGVGSPLHF
V: TRBV30
size: once
D: TRBD1
length: 14
J: TRBJ1-6

CDR3: CASSLGAGTGPYEQYF
V: TRBV7-9
size: .
D: TRBD1
length: 16
J: TRBJ2-7

CDR3: CASSSPSYGYTF
V: TRBV28
size: .
D: .
length: 12
J: TRBJ1-2

CDR3: CASSLVSTGELFF
V: TRBV4-1
size: .
D: .
length: 13
J: TRBJ2-2

CDR3: CASSLFLGTGAGANVLTF
V: TRBV5-4
size: .
D: TRBD1
length: 18
J: TRBJ2-6

CDR3: CASSKTGGDWEKLFF
V: TRBV25-1
size: .
D: TRBD1
length: 15
J: TRBJ1-4